Detailed here is one T cell receptor (beta chain). The data originate from a study of blood T cell repertoires in COVID-19. Looking at the study overall: T cells, B-cell-depleted T cells, or PBMCs supplied cDNA or gDNA.

Repertoires were generated with immunoSEQ multiplex PCR, while TCRdb's copy carries only in-frame clones and drops some. The sample consists of 50,000 to 70,000 clones, 65% to 85% of them appearing once. Seattle participants joined during active infection and were tracked over time. The trim removed 3 bases at V and 6 bases at J, leaving 2 bases unmatched. Germline V gene lookup returns CDR1 SEHNR and CDR2 FQNEAQ (reference sequence). CDR3 length equals 13 residues. Sequencing was carried out using peripheral blood. This receptor was obtained from an elderly man with COVID-19, enrolled during active disease. J is TRBJ1-2 and V is TRBV7-9; the match to TRBD1 covers 9 bases. The CDR3 loop reads CASSLGTGHGYTF. CDR3 bases: TGTGCCAGCAGCTTGGGGACAGGGCATGGCTACACCTTC. Full variable domain (remainder filled in from reference TRBV7-9 and TRBJ1-2): DTGVSQNPRHKITKRGQNVTFRCDPISEHNRLYWYRQTLGQGPEFLTYFQNEAQLEKSRLLSDRFSAERPKGSFSTLEIQRTEQGDSAMYLCASSLGTGHGYTFGSGTRLTVV.